This TCR beta chain was recovered during a study of siplizumab effects on memory and regulatory T cells. The study's findings and limits: Researchers could map only a minor fraction of alloreactive clones to unstimulated subsets.

The CDR3 is made up of 16 amino acids. CDR1 and CDR2 (germline): SGHNT, YYREEE (reference sequence). Trimming left V 0 bases short and J 8 bases short, with 20 bases between. The repertoire was sequenced with immunoSEQ multiplex PCR; TCRdb's copy has only in-frame clones and lacks some. The sample carries about 55,000 clones, under 98% recorded once. As regards this clone: Its antigen is not known. Because the CDR3 is missing its conserved closing phenylalanine or tryptophan, this is likely a read error.

The chain joins TRBV5-4 to TRBJ1-2; D may be TRBD1 (6 bases). Input material: naive CD4+ T cells sorted from blood. This receptor was identified in a human donor in good health. As DNA, the CDR3 is TGTGCCAGCAGCTTGGCCCCCTGGGGGGGCGAATTCGGCTACACCCTC. Its protein product is CASSLAPWGGEFGYTL.